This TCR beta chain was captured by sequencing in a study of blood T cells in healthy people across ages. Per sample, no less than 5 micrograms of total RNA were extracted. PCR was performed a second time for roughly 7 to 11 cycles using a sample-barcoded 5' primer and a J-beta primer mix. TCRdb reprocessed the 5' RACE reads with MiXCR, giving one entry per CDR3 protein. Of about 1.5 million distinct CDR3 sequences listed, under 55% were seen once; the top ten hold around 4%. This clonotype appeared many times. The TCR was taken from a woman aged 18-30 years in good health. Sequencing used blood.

The CDR3 loop is CASSYVGYYEQYF. The CDR3 nucleotides are TGTGCCAGCAGTTACGTCGGGTACTACGAGCAGTACTTC. The chain carries TRBV6-2 or TRBV6-3 and TRBJ2-7; D ambiguous. Germline values: CDR1 MNHEY, CDR2 SVGEGT. Trimming took 2 bases from V and 3 from J, leaving 8 bases between them. There are 13 residues in the CDR3.